These 18 T cell receptor beta chains share one sample of origin, sequenced in a study of blood T cell repertoires in COVID-19. Assay: immunoSEQ multiplex PCR; the TCRdb copy retains only in-frame clones and omits some. The sample includes tens of thousands of clones, around 87% of them seen just once. The specimen sequenced was peripheral blood. These receptors were obtained from a man aged 65 to 79 with acute or convalescent COVID-19.

V gene TRBV27 combines with J gene TRBJ1-5, with a tentative D call TRBD1 (5 bases). V lost 5 bases and J 12 bases, leaving 20 bases between the germline ends. Germline values: CDR1 MNHEY, CDR2 SMNVEV (reference sequence). The CDR3 is made up of 14 amino acids. CDR3 amino acids: CASSDRPISGHQHF. The DNA of the CDR3 is TGTGCCAGCAGTGACCGCCCCATCTCCGGACACCAGCATTTT.

The chain is built from TRBV20-1 and TRBJ2-2, with 8 positions matching TRBD2. The CDR3 runs 15 residues. Germline V gene data show CDR1 as DFQATT and CDR2 as SNEGSKA (reference sequence). Germline trimming cut 3 bases from V and 1 base from J; bases unmatched to any gene: 4. This CDR3 reads CSASTGRGNTGELFF. The CDR3 DNA is TGCAGTGCTAGTACCGGGAGGGGGAACACCGGGGAGCTGTTTTTT.

This chain uses TRBV7-7 with TRBJ1-1; D not resolved. The germline V and J ends were trimmed by 4 bases and 0 bases, with 6 bases remaining between them. CDR1 and CDR2 (germline): SSHAT, FNYEAQ (reference sequence). This CDR3 contains 13 residues. CDR3 coding DNA: TGTGCCAGCAGCTCCAGTGTGAACACTGAAGCTTTCTTT. This encodes CASSSSVNTEAFF.

V gene TRBV12-3 or TRBV12-4 combines with J gene TRBJ1-4; D is uncertain. The CDR3 consists of 13 residues. The V end was cut by 2 bases, the J end by 8 bases, with 9 bases between. The CDR3 DNA reads TGTGCCAGCAGTTTACGAACGCGGGAAAAACTGTTTTTT. This gives the protein CASSLRTREKLFF.

The gene calls are TRBV3-1 (or the pseudogene TRBV3-2) and TRBJ2-7; D uncertain. Germline V gene data show CDR1 as LGHDT and CDR2 as YNNKEL (reference sequence). The germline V and J ends were trimmed by 2 bases and 0 bases, with 8 bases remaining between them. The CDR3 extends over 14 amino acids. The CDR3 bases are TGTGCCAGCAGCCAAACTCGGAGCTCCTACGAGCAGTACTTC. Its protein is CASSQTRSSYEQYF.

V usage is TRBV6-4 and J usage is TRBJ1-2; D uncertain. Germline V gene lookup returns CDR1 MRHNA and CDR2 SNTAGT. The CDR3 extends over 13 amino acids. Trimming took 3 bases from V and 4 from J, leaving 9 bases between them. For the CDR3, the DNA is TGTGCCAGCAGTGAAACGGGAGCCTATGGCTACACCTTC. Translating gives CASSETGAYGYTF.

This chain joins TRBV18 and TRBJ1-2, with 8 bases lining up with TRBD1. CDR3 size: 14 residues. Trimming cost V 3 bases and J 5 bases; bases outside gene matches: 5. CDR1 KGHSH and CDR2 LQKENI come from the germline V gene. CDR3 region: CASSPGQGGYGYTF. CDR3 coding DNA: TGTGCCAGCTCACCTGGACAGGGAGGTTATGGCTACACCTTC.

The chain employs TRBV6-5 and TRBJ1-2; D is unresolved. The CDR3 totals 13 residues. The ends were cut back, 4 bases at V and 3 bases at J, with 9 bases in the middle. Germline lookup yields CDR1 MNHEY and CDR2 SVGAGI. The CDR3 region has the DNA TGTGCCAGCAGTTTTCTATTGGACTATGGCTACACCTTC. Amino acid sequence: CASSFLLDYGYTF.

This chain connects TRBV5-1 to TRBJ1-2, with D unresolved. V lost 4 bases and J 1 base, leaving 17 bases between the germline ends. Germline V gives CDR1 SGHRS, CDR2 YFSETQ. There are 16 residues in the CDR3. Written as DNA, the CDR3 is TGCGCCAGCAGCCCCGGCACCCCGGAGGTTAACTATGGCTACACCTTC. Protein: CASSPGTPEVNYGYTF. Full variable domain (remainder filled in from reference TRBV5-1 and TRBJ1-2): KAGVTQTPRYLIKTRGQQVTLSCSPISGHRSVSWYQQTPGQGLQFLFEYFSETQRNKGNFPGRFSGRQFSNSRSEMNVSTLELGDSALYLCASSPGTPEVNYGYTFGSGTRLTVV.

Concerning this clone itself: The junction departs from germline at one end; a sequencing error may be responsible. This sequence joins TRBV7-3 and TRBJ1-2; TRBD1 might be the D (5 bases). Germline V gene data show CDR1 as SGHTA and CDR2 as FQGTGA. The CDR3 sequence is 13 residues long. The CDR3 sequence is CASSLSPSQAPSF. The CDR3 coding sequence is TGTGCCAGCAGCTTAAGCCCCTCACAGGCTCCCTCCTTC.

The V and J genes are TRBV10-3 and TRBJ2-5, with 10 bases aligning to TRBD2. Trimming at V came to 4 bases and at J to 4 bases, leaving 15 bases not matched to a gene. The CDR3 length is 18 residues. Germline loops: CDR1 ENHRY, CDR2 SYGVKD. CDR3 amino acids: CAISAPLLAGVDGETQYF. The CDR3 bases are TGTGCCATCAGTGCACCTCTTCTAGCGGGAGTAGATGGAGAGACCCAGTACTTC.

This clone was detected only once. The V gene is TRBV7-2, the J gene TRBJ1-2; D is unresolved. This CDR3 contains 13 residues. V lost 5 bases and J lost 3, with 10 bases in between. Germline lookup yields CDR1 SGHTA and CDR2 FQGNSA. The CDR3, as DNA: TGTGCCAGCAGCGCGGTTTCGGACTATGGCTACACCTTC. Its translation is CASSAVSDYGYTF.

This sequence joins TRBV6-5 and TRBJ2-2; TRBD2 is a possible D gene (6 bases). Germline V gives CDR1 MNHEY, CDR2 SVGAGI. V was clipped by 0 bases and J by 4 bases, with 6 bases between them. The CDR3 is 14 residues long. The CDR3 loop is CASSYSSGTGELFF. Written as DNA, the CDR3 is TGTGCCAGCAGTTACTCTAGCGGCACCGGGGAGCTGTTTTTT.

The chain carries TRBV14 and TRBJ1-6, with D perhaps matching TRBD1 (5 bases). CDR3 length: 13 residues. V lost 6 bases, J lost 4 bases, and 7 bases lay in between. Per germline, CDR1 SGHDN and CDR2 FVKESK. This CDR3 is CASSQGYNSPLHF. The CDR3 DNA reads as TGTGCCAGCAGTCAGGGATATAATTCACCCCTCCACTTT.

The rearrangement joins TRBV5-1 to TRBJ2-1, with a weak D call TRBD2 (5 bases). Per germline, CDR1 SGHRS and CDR2 YFSETQ. There are 14 residues in the CDR3. The V end was cut by 1 base, the J end by 3 bases, with 8 bases between. The CDR3 DNA is TGCGCCAGCAGCTTGCGAGCGGACTACAATGAGCAGTTCTTC. It translates to CASSLRADYNEQFF.

This rearrangement joins TRBV18 to TRBJ2-7; D is possibly TRBD1 (6 bases). Trimming pared 4 bases from V and 0 bases from J, leaving 16 bases between. Germline CDR1 is KGHSH and CDR2 is LQKENI. The CDR3 sequence is 16 residues long. In DNA, the CDR3 is TGTGCCAGCTCACTGGGGACAAAAAAAGGCTCCTACGAGCAGTACTTC. Encoded protein: CASSLGTKKGSYEQYF.

The J gene is TRBJ1-2, the V gene TRBV6-5; D gene ambiguous. This CDR3 region has 14 residues. Trimming took off 6 bases at V and 8 bases at J, with 19 bases between the two ends. The germline gives CDR1 MNHEY, CDR2 SVGAGI. This CDR3 reads CASRDTGVLVGYTF. The DNA of the CDR3 is TGTGCCAGCAGGGATACGGGAGTCTTAGTGGGCTACACCTTC.

The chain employs TRBV14 and TRBJ2-1, with TRBD2 identical over 8 bases. V shed 4 bases, J shed 9 bases, and the junction held 8 bases outside the gene matches. This CDR3 region has 14 residues. Germline loops: CDR1 SGHDN, CDR2 FVKESK. This CDR3 reads CASSRTGTRGEQFF. The DNA for the CDR3 is TGTGCCAGCAGCCGCACCGGGACTAGAGGTGAGCAGTTCTTC. Complete variable domain (other parts from reference TRBV14 and TRBJ2-1): EAGVTQFPSHSVIEKGQTVTLRCDPISGHDNLYWYRRVMGKEIKFLLHFVKESKQDESGMPNNRFLAERTGGTYSTLKVQPAELEDSGVYFCASSRTGTRGEQFFGPGTRLTVL.